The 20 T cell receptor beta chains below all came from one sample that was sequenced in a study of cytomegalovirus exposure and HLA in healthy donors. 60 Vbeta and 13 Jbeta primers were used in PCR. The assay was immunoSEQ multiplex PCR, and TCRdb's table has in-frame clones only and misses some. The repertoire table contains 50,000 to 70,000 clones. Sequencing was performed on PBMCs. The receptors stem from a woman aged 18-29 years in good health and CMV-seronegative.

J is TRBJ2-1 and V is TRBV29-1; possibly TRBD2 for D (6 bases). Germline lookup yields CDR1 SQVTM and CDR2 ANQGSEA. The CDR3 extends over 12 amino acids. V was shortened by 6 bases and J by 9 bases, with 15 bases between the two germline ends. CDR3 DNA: TGCAGCGTCCAGGGACTGGAGGCTGAGCAGTTCTTC. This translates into CSVQGLEAEQFF.

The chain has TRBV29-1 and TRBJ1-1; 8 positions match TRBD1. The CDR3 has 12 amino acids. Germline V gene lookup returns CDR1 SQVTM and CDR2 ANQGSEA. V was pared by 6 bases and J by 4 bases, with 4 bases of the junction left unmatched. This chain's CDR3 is CSVATGGTEAFF. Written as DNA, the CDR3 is TGCAGCGTCGCCACAGGGGGCACTGAAGCTTTCTTT.

This CDR3 is CASSYIFGGYEQYF. CDR3 DNA sequence: TGTGCCAGCAGTTACATTTTTGGCGGCTACGAGCAGTACTTC. This chain connects TRBV6-5 to TRBJ2-7, with no clear D. V shed 2 bases and J shed 3 bases, with 11 bases lying between them. The V gene's germline CDR1 is MNHEY and CDR2 SVGAGI. The CDR3 totals 14 residues.

For the CDR3, the DNA is TGCAGCGTTGCCCAGGGCAGGGCGAACACTGAAGCTTTCTTT. Its translation: CSVAQGRANTEAFF. J is TRBJ1-1 and V is TRBV29-1, with D perhaps matching TRBD1 (5 bases). Germline V gene data show CDR1 as SQVTM and CDR2 as ANQGSEA. The V end lost 4 bases, the J end lost 1 base, and 13 bases lay between the germline ends. CDR3 length: 14 residues.

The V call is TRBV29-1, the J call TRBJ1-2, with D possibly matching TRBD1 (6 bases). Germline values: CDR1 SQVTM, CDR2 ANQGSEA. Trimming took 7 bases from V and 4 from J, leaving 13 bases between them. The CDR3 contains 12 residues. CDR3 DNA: TGCAGCGCCGACGGGACATTCTATGGCTACACCTTC. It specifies CSADGTFYGYTF. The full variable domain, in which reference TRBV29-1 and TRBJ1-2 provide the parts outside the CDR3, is SAVISQKPSRDICQRGTSLTIQCQVDSQVTMMFWYRQQPGQSLTLIATANQGSEATYESGFVIDKFPISRPNLTFSTLTVSNMSPEDSSIYLCSADGTFYGYTFGSGTRLTVV.

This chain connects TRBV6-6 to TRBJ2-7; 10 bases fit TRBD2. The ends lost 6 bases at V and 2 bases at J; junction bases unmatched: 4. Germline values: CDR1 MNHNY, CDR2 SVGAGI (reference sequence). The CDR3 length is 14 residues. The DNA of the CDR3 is TGTGCCAGCAGCTCCGGGACTAGCGCCTACGAGCAGTACTTC. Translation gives CASSSGTSAYEQYF.

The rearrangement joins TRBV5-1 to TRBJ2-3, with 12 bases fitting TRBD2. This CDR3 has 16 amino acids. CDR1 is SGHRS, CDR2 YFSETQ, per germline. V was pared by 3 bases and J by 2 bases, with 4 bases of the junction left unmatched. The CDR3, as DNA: TGCGCCAGCAGCTCCAGACTAGCGGGGGTCACAGATACGCAGTATTTT. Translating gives CASSSRLAGVTDTQYF.

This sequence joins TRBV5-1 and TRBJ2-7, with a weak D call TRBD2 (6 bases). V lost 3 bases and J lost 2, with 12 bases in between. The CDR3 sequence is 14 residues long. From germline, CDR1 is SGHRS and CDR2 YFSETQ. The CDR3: CASSYTSNAYEQYF. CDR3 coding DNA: TGCGCCAGCAGCTACACTAGCAACGCCTACGAGCAGTACTTC.

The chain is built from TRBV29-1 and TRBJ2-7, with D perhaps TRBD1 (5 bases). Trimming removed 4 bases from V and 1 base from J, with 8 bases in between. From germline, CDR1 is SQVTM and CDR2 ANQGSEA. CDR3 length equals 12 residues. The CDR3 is CSVAYRSYEQYF. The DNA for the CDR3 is TGCAGCGTTGCGTACAGGTCCTACGAGCAGTACTTC.

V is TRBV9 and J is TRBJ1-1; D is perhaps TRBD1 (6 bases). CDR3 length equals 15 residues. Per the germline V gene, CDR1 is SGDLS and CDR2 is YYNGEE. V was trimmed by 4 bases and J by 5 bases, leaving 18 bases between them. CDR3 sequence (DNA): TGTGCCAGCAGCCCCCTGAGGCTGGGGGCTACTGAAGCTTTCTTT. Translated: CASSPLRLGATEAFF.

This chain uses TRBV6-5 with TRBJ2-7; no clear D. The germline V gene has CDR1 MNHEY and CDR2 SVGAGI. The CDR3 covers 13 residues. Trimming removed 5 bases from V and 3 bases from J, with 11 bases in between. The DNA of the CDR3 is TGTGCCAGCAGTGTTGAAACTGGCTACGAGCAGTACTTC. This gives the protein CASSVETGYEQYF.

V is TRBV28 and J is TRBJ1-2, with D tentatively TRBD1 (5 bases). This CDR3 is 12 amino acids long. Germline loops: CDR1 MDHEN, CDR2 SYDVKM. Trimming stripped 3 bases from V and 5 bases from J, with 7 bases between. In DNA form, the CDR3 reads TGTGCCAGCAGTTTGGGGCGATATGGCTACACCTTC. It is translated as CASSLGRYGYTF.

CDR3 sequence reads: CASSYQVNTEAFF. The CDR3 DNA sequence: TGTGCCAGCTCGTATCAGGTTAACACTGAAGCTTTCTTT. V and J are TRBV18 and TRBJ1-1; D gene ambiguous. CDR1 is KGHSH, CDR2 LQKENI, per germline. Trimming removed 6 bases from V and 2 bases from J, with 10 bases in between. This CDR3 contains 13 residues.

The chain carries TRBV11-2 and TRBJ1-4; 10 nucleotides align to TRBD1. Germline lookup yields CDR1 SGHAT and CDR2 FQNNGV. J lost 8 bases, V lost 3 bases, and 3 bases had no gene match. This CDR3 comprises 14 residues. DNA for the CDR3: TGTGCCAGCAGCTTGGGACAGGGGAGGGAAAAACTGTTTTTT. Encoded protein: CASSLGQGREKLFF.

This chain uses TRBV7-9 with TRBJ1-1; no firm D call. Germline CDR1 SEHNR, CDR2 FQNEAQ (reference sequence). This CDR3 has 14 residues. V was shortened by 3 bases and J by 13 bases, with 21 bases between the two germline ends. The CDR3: CASSFQPRRLGGFF. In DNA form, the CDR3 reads TGTGCCAGCAGCTTCCAGCCCCGTCGGTTAGGCGGTTTCTTT.

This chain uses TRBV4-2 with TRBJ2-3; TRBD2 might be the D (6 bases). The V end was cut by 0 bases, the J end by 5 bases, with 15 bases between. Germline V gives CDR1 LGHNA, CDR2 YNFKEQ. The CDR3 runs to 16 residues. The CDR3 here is CASSQDVLAWGDTQYF. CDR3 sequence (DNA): TGTGCCAGCAGCCAAGATGTTCTAGCGTGGGGAGATACGCAGTATTTT.

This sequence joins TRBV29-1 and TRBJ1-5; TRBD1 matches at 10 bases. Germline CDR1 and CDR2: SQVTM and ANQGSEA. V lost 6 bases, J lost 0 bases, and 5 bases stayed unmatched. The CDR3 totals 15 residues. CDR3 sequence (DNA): TGCAGCGTGGGGGGACAGGGGAATAGCAATCAGCCCCAGCATTTT. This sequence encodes CSVGGQGNSNQPQHF. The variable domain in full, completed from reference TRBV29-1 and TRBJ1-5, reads SAVISQKPSRDICQRGTSLTIQCQVDSQVTMMFWYRQQPGQSLTLIATANQGSEATYESGFVIDKFPISRPNLTFSTLTVSNMSPEDSSIYLCSVGGQGNSNQPQHFGDGTRLSIL.

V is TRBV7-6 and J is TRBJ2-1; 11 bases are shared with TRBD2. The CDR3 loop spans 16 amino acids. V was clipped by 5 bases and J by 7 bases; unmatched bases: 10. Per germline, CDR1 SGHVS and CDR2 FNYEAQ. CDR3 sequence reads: CASSQIAGGRENEQFF. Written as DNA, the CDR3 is TGTGCCAGCAGCCAGATAGCGGGGGGGAGGGAGAATGAGCAGTTCTTC.

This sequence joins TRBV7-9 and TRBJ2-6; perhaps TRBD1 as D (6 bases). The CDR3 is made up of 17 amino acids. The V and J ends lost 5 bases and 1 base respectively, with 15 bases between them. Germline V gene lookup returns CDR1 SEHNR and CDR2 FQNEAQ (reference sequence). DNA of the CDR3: TGTGCCAGCAGCCCGACAGGAGGAACATCTGGGGCCAACGTCCTGACTTTC. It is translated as CASSPTGGTSGANVLTF.

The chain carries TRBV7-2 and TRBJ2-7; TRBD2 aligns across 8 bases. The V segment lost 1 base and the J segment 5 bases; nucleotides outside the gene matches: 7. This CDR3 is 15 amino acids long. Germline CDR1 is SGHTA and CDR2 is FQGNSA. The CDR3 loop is CASSLDGRALDEQYF. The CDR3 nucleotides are TGTGCCAGCAGCTTAGACGGGAGGGCCCTCGACGAGCAGTACTTC.